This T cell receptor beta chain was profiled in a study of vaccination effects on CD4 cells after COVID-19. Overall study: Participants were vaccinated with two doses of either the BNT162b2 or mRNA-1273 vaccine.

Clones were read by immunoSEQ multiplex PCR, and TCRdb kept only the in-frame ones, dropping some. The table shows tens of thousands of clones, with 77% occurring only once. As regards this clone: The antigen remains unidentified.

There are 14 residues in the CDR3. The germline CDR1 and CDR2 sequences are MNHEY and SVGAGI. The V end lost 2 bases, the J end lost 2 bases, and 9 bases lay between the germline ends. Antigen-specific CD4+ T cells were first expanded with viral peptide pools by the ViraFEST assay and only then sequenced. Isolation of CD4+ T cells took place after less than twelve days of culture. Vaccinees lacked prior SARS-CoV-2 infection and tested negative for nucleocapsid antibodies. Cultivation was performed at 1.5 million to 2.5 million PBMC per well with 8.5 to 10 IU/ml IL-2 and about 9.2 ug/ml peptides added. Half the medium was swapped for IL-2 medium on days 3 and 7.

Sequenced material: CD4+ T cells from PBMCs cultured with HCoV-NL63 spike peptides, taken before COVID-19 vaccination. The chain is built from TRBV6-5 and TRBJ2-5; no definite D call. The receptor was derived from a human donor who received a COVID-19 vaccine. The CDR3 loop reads CASSYTPTQETQYF. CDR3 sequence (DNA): TGTGCCAGCAGTTACACGCCGACTCAAGAGACCCAGTACTTC.